What follows is one TCR beta chain and its context. V shed 3 bases and J 4 bases; nucleotides not matched to a gene: 6. Germline values: CDR1 SEHNR, CDR2 FQNEAQ (reference sequence). This CDR3 has 14 residues. The sample originates from a study of cytotoxic CD8 clonotypes in ibrutinib-treated CLL. As for the study in general: Across samples, productive templates numbered over 200,000 and productive rearrangements reached about 98,000 on average.

Generated by immunoSEQ multiplex PCR, the TCRdb table keeps only in-frame clones and is missing some. The table includes 80,000 to 95,000 clones, about four fifths detected once. The chain couples TRBV7-9 to TRBJ2-7; 7 bases map to TRBD2. Sequenced here: PBMCs, sampled after 12 months of ibrutinib treatment. The sequence came from a human donor with chronic lymphocytic leukemia. In DNA, the CDR3 is TGTGCCAGCAGCTTCGGCGGGAGCACGTACGAGCAGTACTTC. This translates into CASSFGGSTYEQYF.